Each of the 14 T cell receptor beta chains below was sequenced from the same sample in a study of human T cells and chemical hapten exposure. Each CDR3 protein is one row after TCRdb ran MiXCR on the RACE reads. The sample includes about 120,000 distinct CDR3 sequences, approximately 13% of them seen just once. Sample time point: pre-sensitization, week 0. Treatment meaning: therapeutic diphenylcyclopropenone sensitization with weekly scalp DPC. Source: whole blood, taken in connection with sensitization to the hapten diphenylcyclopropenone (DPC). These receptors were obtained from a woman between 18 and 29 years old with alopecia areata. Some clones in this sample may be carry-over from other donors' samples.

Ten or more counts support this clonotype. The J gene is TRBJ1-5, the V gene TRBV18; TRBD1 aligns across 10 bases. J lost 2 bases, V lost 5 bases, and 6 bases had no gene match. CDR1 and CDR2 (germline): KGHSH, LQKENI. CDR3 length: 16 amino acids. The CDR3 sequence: CASSDRQGAGNQPQHF. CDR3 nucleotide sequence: TGTGCCAGCTCAGACAGACAGGGGGCTGGCAATCAGCCCCAGCATTTT.

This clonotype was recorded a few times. Written as DNA, the CDR3 is TGTGCCAGTAGTATACCGGGAGGGCAGGGCTACGAGCAGTACTTC. The encoded protein is CASSIPGGQGYEQYF. The chain combines TRBV19 with TRBJ2-7; 8 nucleotides line up with TRBD2. CDR1 and CDR2 from the germline V gene are LNHDA and SQIVND (reference sequence). Trimming removed 2 bases from V and 3 bases from J; junction bases left unmatched: 6. CDR3 size: 15 residues.

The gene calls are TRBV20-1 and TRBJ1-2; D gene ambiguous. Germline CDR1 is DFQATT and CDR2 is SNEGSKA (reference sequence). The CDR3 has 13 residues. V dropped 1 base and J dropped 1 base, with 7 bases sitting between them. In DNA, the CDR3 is TGCAGTGCTAGAGCCGAGAATAACTATGGCTACACCTTC. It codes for CSARAENNYGYTF.

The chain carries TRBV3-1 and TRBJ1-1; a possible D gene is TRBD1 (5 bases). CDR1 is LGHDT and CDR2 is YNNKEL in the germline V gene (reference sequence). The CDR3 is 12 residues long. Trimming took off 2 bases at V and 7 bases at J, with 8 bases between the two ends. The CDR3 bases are TGTGCCAGCAGCCAACAGGGAGGTGAAGCTTTCTTT. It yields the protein CASSQQGGEAFF. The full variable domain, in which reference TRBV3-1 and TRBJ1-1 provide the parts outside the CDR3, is DTAVSQTPKYLVTQMGNDKSIKCEQNLGHDTMYWYKQDSKKFLKIMFSYNNKELIINETVPNRFSPKSPDKAHLNLHINSLELGDSAVYFCASSQQGGEAFFGQGTRLTVV.

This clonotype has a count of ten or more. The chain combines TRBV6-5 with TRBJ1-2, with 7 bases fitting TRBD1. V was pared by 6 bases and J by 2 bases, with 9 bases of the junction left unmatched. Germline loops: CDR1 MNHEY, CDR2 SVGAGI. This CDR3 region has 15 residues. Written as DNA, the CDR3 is TGTGCCAGCAGCCCACTGGGACAGTCAAACTATGGCTACACCTTC. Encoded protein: CASSPLGQSNYGYTF.

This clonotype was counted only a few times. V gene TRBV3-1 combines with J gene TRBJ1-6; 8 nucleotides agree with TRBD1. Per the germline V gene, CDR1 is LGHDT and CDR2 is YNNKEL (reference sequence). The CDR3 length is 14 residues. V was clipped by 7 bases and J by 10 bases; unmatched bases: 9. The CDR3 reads CASTHGQGVSPLHF. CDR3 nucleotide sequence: TGTGCCAGCACCCATGGACAGGGTGTGTCACCCCTCCACTTT.

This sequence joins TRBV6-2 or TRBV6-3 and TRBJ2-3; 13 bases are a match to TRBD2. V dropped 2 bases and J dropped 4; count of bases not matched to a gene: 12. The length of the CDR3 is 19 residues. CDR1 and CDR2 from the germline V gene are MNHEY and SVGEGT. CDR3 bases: TGTGCCAGCAGTTACAATAGTGGTTCGGGGACTAGCGGGGCAGATACGCAGTATTTT. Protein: CASSYNSGSGTSGADTQYF.

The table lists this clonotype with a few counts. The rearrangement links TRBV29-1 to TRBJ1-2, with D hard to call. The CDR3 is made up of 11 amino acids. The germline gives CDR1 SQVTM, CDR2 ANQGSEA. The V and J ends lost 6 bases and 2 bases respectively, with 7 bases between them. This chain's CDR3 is CSVRVNYGYTF. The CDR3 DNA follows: TGCAGCGTGAGAGTGAACTATGGCTACACCTTC.

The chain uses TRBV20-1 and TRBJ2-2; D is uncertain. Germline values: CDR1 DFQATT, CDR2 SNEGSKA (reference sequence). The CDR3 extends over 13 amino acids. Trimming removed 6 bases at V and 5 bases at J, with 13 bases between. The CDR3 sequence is CSANKHRTGELFF. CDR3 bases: TGCAGTGCCAATAAACACCGGACCGGGGAGCTGTTTTTT.

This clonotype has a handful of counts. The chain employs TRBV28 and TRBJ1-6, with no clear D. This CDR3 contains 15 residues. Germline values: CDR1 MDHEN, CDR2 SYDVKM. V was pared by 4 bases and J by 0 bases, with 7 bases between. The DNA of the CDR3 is TGTGCCAGCAGTTCGGGGAACTCCTATAATTCACCCCTCCACTTT. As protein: CASSSGNSYNSPLHF.

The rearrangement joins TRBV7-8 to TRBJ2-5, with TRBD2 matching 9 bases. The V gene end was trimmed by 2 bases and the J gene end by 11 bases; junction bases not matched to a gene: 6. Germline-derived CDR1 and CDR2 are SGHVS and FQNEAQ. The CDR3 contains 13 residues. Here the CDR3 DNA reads TGTGCCAGCAGCTTAATAGCGGGGGCCCCTCAGTACTTC. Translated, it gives CASSLIAGAPQYF. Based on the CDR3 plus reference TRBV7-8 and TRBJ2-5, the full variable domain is GAGVSQSPRYKVAKRGQDVALRCDPISGHVSLFWYQQALGQGPEFLTYFQNEAQLDKSGLPSDRFFAERPEGSVSTLKIQRTQQEDSAVYLCASSLIAGAPQYFGPGTRLLVL.

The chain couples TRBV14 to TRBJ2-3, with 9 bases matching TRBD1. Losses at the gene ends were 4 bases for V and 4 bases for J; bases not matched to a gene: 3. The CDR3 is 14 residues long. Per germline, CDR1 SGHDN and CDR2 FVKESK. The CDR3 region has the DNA TGTGCCAGCAGCCGACAGGGGGTAGCAGATACGCAGTATTTT. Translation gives CASSRQGVADTQYF.

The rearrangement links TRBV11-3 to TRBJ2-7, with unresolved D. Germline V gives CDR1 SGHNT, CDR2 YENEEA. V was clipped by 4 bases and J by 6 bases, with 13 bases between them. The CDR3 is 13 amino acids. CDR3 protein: CASSSLTVGEQYF. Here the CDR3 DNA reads TGTGCCAGCAGCTCTCTTACCGTGGGCGAGCAGTACTTC.

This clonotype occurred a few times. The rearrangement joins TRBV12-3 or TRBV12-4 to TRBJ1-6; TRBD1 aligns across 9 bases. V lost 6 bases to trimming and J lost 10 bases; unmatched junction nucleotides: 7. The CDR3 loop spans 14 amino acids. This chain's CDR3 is CASSSGTGRSPLHF. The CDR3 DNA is TGTGCCAGCAGCTCCGGGACAGGGCGATCACCCCTCCACTTT.